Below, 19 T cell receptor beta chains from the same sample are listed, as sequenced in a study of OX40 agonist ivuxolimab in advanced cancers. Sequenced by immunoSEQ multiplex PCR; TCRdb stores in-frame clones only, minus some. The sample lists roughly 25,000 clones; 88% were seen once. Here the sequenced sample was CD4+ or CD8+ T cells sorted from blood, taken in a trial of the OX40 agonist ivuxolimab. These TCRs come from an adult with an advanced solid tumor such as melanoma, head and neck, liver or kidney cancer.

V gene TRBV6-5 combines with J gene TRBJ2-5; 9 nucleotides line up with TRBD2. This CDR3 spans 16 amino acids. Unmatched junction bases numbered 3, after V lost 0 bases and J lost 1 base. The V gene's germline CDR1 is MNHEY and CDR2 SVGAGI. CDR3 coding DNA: TGTGCCAGCAGTTACTCGCTTAGCGGGAGCCAAGAGACCCAGTACTTC. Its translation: CASSYSLSGSQETQYF.

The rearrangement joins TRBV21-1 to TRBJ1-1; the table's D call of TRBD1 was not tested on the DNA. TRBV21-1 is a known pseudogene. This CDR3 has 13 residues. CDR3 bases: TGTGCCAGAAGACAACAAGGGGGCACTGAAGCTTTCTTT. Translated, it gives CARRQQGGTEAFF.

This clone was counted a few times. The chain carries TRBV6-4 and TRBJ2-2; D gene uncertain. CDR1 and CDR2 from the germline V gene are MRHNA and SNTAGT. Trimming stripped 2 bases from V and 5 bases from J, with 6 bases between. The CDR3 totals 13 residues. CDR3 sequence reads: CASSDTETGELFF. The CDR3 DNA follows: TGTGCCAGCAGTGACACCGAAACCGGGGAGCTGTTTTTT.

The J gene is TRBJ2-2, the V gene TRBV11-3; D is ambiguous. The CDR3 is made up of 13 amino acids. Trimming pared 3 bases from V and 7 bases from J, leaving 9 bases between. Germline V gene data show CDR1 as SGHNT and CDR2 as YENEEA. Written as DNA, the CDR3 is TGTGCCAGCAGCTTGGGAATGTACGGGGAGCTGTTTTTT. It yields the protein CASSLGMYGELFF.

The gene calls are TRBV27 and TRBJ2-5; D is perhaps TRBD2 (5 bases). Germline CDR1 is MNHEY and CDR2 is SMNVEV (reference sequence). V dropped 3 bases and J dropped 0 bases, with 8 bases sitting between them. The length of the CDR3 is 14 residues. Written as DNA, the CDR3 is TGTGCCAGCAGTTTGGGCGGGTACCAAGAGACCCAGTACTTC. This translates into CASSLGGYQETQYF.

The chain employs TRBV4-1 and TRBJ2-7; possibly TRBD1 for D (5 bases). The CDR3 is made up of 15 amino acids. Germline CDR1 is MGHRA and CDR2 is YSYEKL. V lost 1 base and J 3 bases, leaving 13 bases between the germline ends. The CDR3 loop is CASSQVRVTGYEQYF. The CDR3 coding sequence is TGCGCCAGCAGCCAAGTAAGGGTAACAGGCTACGAGCAGTACTTC.

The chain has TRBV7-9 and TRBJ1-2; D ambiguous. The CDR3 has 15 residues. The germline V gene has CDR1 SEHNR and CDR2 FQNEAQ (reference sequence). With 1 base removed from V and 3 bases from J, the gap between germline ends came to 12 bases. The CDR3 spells CASSLVGGEYYGYTF. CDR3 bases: TGTGCCAGCAGCTTAGTTGGTGGGGAATACTATGGCTACACCTTC.

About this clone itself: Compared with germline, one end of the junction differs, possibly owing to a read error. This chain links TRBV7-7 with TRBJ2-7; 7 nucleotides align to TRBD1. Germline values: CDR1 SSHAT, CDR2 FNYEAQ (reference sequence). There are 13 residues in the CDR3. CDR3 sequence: CASSPSTGAEQYF. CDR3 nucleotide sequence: TGTGCTAGCAGCCCGAGCACAGGGGCCGAGCAGTACTTC.

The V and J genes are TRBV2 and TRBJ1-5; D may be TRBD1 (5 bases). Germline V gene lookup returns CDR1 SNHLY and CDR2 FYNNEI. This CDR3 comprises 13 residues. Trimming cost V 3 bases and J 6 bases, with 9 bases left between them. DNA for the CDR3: TGTGCCAGCAGTGACAGGGACCTTCAGCCCCAGCATTTT. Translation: CASSDRDLQPQHF.

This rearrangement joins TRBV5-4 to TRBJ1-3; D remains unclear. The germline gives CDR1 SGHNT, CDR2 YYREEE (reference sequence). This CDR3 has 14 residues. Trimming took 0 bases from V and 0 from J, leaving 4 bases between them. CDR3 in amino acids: CASSLANSGNTIYF. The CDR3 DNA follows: TGTGCCAGCAGCTTGGCGAACTCTGGAAACACCATATATTTT.

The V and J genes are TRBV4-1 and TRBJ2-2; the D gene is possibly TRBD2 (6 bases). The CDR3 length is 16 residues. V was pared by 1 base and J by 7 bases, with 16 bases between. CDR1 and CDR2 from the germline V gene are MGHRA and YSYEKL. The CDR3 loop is CASSQAGTPSGGELFF. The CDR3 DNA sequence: TGCGCCAGCAGCCAAGCCGGGACTCCCTCGGGCGGGGAGCTGTTTTTT.

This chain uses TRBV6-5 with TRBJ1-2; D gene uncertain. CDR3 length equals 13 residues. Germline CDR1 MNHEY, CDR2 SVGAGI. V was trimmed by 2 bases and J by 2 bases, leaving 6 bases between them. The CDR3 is CASSYKLNYGYTF. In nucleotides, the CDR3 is TGTGCCAGCAGTTACAAGTTAAACTATGGCTACACCTTC.

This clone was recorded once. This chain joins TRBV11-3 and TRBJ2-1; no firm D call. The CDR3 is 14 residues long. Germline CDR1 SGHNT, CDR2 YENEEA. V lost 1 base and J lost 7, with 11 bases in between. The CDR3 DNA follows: TGTGCCAGCAGCTTAGGTATTAGTTCAAATGAGCAGTTCTTC. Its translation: CASSLGISSNEQFF.

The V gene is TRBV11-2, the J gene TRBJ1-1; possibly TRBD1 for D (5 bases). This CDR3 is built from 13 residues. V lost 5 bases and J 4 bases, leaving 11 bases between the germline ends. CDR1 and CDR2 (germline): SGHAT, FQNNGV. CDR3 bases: TGTGCCAGCAGCCGATACAGGAGCACTGAAGCTTTCTTT. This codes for CASSRYRSTEAFF.

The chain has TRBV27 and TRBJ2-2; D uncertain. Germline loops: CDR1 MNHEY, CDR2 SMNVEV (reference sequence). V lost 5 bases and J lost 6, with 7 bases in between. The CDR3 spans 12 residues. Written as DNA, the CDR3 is TGTGCCAGCAGTCTACGGTCCGGGGAGCTGTTTTTT. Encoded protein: CASSLRSGELFF.

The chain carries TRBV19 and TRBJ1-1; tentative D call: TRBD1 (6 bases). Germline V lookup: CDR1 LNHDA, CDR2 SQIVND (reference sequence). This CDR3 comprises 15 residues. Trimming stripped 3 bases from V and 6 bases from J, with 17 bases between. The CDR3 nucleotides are TGTGCCAGTAGTATCTCCCAAGGGGGTCTGGCTGAAGCTTTCTTT. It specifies CASSISQGGLAEAFF. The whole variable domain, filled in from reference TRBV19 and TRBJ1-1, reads DGGITQSPKYLFRKEGQNVTLSCEQNLNHDAMYWYRQDPGQGLRLIYYSQIVNDFQKGDIAEGYSVSREKKESFPLTVTSAQKNPTAFYLCASSISQGGLAEAFFGQGTRLTVV.

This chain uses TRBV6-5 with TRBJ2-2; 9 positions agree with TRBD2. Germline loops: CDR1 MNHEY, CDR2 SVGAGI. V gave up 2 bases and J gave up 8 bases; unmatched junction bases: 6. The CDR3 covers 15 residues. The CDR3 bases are TGTGCCAGCAGTTACCGCGGGGGGGCTTCTGGGGAGCTGTTTTTT. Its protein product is CASSYRGGASGELFF.

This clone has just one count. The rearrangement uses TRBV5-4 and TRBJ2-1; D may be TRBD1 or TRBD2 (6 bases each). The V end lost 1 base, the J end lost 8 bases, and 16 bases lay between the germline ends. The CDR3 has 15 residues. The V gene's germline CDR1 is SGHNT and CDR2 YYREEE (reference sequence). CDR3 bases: TGTGCCAGCAGCTTGAGGGGGGCCCCTTTAGATGAGCAGTTCTTC. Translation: CASSLRGAPLDEQFF.

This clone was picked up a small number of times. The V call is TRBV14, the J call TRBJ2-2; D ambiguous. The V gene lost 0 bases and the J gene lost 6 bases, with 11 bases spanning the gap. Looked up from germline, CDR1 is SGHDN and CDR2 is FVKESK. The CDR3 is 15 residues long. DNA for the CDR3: TGTGCCAGCAGCCAAGATCCCCCACCCCCCGGGGAGCTGTTTTTT. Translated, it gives CASSQDPPPPGELFF. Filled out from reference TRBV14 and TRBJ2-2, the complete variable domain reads EAGVTQFPSHSVIEKGQTVTLRCDPISGHDNLYWYRRVMGKEIKFLLHFVKESKQDESGMPNNRFLAERTGGTYSTLKVQPAELEDSGVYFCASSQDPPPPGELFFGEGSRLTVL.